The 28 T cell receptor beta chains given below trace back to one sample, sequenced in a study of T cells in Graves' hyperthyroidism and ophthalmopathy. RNA transcripts yielded amplified TCR beta CDR3 regions. The TCR CDR3 first-round RT-PCR relied on the HTBI primer set. MiXCR, run by TCRdb on the multiplex PCR reads, gives a single entry per CDR3 protein. The sample yields a few hundred thousand distinct CDR3 sequences, around 25% seen once. Sequences were obtained from blood. The origin of the receptors is a man aged 50-60 years with Graves' hyperthyroidism.

DNA for the CDR3: TGTGCCAGCAGTATACAGGGGACGGGCACAGATACGCAGTATTTT. It specifies CASSIQGTGTDTQYF. The J gene is TRBJ2-3, the V gene TRBV28; 7 bases match TRBD1. The CDR3 is 15 residues long. Germline CDR1 is MDHEN and CDR2 is SYDVKM. Germline trimming cut 5 bases from V and 1 base from J; bases unmatched to any gene: 6.

The V and J genes are TRBV11-2 and TRBJ1-5; a possible D gene is TRBD1 (5 bases). The V gene's germline CDR1 is SGHAT and CDR2 FQNNGV. CDR3 size: 14 residues. V was clipped by 5 bases and J by 4 bases, with 12 bases between them. This CDR3 reads CASSIRVRNQPQHF. CDR3 DNA sequence: TGTGCCAGCAGCATCAGGGTACGGAATCAGCCCCAGCATTTT.

The sample holds many counts of this clonotype. The V and J genes are TRBV20-1 and TRBJ2-7; 12 bases are shared with TRBD2. The CDR3 contains 14 residues. With V trimmed by 1 base and J by 7 bases, 5 bases remained unmatched. Germline CDR1 and CDR2: DFQATT and SNEGSKA (reference sequence). In DNA form, the CDR3 reads TGCAGTGCTAGAGGACTAGCGGGAGTGGAAGAGCAGTACTTC. It codes for CSARGLAGVEEQYF.

As concerns this clonotype: Possible read error: a much larger clone is one base away. The CDR3 loop reads CASRPNRASGKYEQYF. Written as DNA, the CDR3 is TGTGCCAGCAGGCCGAACCGGGCTAGCGGGAAGTACGAGCAGTACTTC. The chain has TRBV7-2 and TRBJ2-7; 9 bases align to TRBD2. The CDR3 loop spans 16 amino acids. V was clipped by 6 bases and J by 4 bases; unmatched bases: 13. In germline, CDR1 is SGHTA, CDR2 FQGNSA.

This sequence joins TRBV2 and TRBJ1-1, with a weak D call TRBD1 (6 bases). Trimming took off 11 bases at V and 8 bases at J, with 15 bases between the two ends. Per germline, CDR1 SNHLY and CDR2 FYNNEI. The CDR3 has 11 residues. The CDR3 bases are TGTGCCGGACAAAGGACAGAAGAAGCTTTCTTT. This codes for CAGQRTEEAFF.

Only a few counts were recorded for this clonotype. Written as DNA, the CDR3 is TGTGCCAGCAGCCCTGTAGCGGGAAAGGACGAGCAGTACTTC. Its translation: CASSPVAGKDEQYF. V gene TRBV7-6 combines with J gene TRBJ2-7; TRBD2 matches 8 bases. Trimming at V came to 5 bases and at J to 5 bases, leaving 8 bases not matched to a gene. There are 14 residues in the CDR3. CDR1 is SGHVS, CDR2 FNYEAQ, per germline.

This clonotype was seen only a few times. This sequence joins TRBV7-2 and TRBJ1-1; D perhaps matches TRBD1 (5 bases). The CDR3 is 12 residues long. Trimming shortened V by 6 bases and J by 4 bases, and 9 bases separated the two germline ends. CDR1 is SGHTA and CDR2 is FQGNSA in the germline V gene. In nucleotides, the CDR3 is TGTGCCAGCAGAAGGGACTCCACTGAAGCTTTCTTT. Translating gives CASRRDSTEAFF.

There are many counts of this clonotype. The genes are TRBV28 and TRBJ2-7, with D perhaps TRBD2 (5 bases). The ends were cut back, 5 bases at V and 1 base at J, with 12 bases in the middle. The CDR3 spans 14 residues. Germline V gene sequence: CDR1 MDHEN, CDR2 SYDVKM. The CDR3 coding sequence is TGTGCCAGCAGTCCCATAGCGAATTCCTACGAGCAGTACTTC. Translated, it gives CASSPIANSYEQYF.

The table lists this clonotype with many counts. The chain couples TRBV5-1 to TRBJ2-1; perhaps TRBD2 as D (6 bases). The CDR3 is 14 residues long. Between the trimmed V and J ends, which lost 6 bases and 0 bases, there was a span of 10 bases. Per the germline V gene, CDR1 is SGHRS and CDR2 is YFSETQ. In DNA, the CDR3 is TGCGCCAGCACTTCGGGGGTCTCCTACAATGAGCAGTTCTTC. Amino acids: CASTSGVSYNEQFF.

The chain links TRBV4-1 to TRBJ2-5; D unresolved. The CDR3 totals 14 residues. Germline-derived CDR1 and CDR2 are MGHRA and YSYEKL. V was cut by 3 bases and J by 3 bases, with 11 bases left in between. The DNA for the CDR3 is TGCGCCAGCAGCCAGAAACAGTTAGAAGAGACCCAGTACTTC. Amino acids: CASSQKQLEETQYF.

The chain couples TRBV7-3 to TRBJ2-5, with 7 bases lining up with TRBD2. Germline lookup yields CDR1 SGHTA and CDR2 FQGTGA. J gave up 4 bases and V 4 bases, and 3 bases lay outside the gene matches. The CDR3 contains 13 residues. The CDR3 reads CASSSGGRETQYF. CDR3 nucleotide sequence: TGTGCCAGCAGCTCCGGGGGGAGAGAGACCCAGTACTTC.

This clonotype was recorded a few times. At one of its ends the junction is not consistent with the germline gene, which may arise from a read error. The chain recombines TRBV27 with TRBJ1-1; 8 bases fit TRBD1. The CDR3 is made up of 17 amino acids. Germline assignment: CDR1 MNHEY and CDR2 SMNVEV (reference sequence). CDR3 DNA: TGTGCCAGCAGTCTCAGACAGGGGTCCACCGCGAACCCTGAAGCTTTCTTT. Protein product: CASSLRQGSTANPEAFF.

The chain carries TRBV18 and TRBJ2-1, with D uncertain. CDR1 is KGHSH, CDR2 LQKENI, per germline. The CDR3 length is 18 residues. Trimming took 3 bases from V and 0 from J, leaving 18 bases between them. The CDR3 coding sequence is TGTGCCAGCTCACCCACAGAACTAAGTAAAAGCTCCTACAATGAGCAGTTCTTC. It yields the protein CASSPTELSKSSYNEQFF.

The V and J genes are TRBV19 and TRBJ1-5; 9 bases fit TRBD1. This CDR3 has 14 residues. CDR1 LNHDA and CDR2 SQIVND come from the germline V gene (reference sequence). The V gene end was trimmed by 10 bases and the J gene end by 4 bases; junction bases not matched to a gene: 8. CDR3 region: CATAPGQGNQPQHF. Here the CDR3 DNA reads TGTGCCACCGCCCCGGGACAGGGAAATCAGCCCCAGCATTTT. Full variable domain (outside the CDR3, taken from reference TRBV19 and TRBJ1-5): DGGITQSPKYLFRKEGQNVTLSCEQNLNHDAMYWYRQDPGQGLRLIYYSQIVNDFQKGDIAEGYSVSREKKESFPLTVTSAQKNPTAFYLCATAPGQGNQPQHFGDGTRLSIL.

The chain recombines TRBV5-1 with TRBJ2-2, with D tentatively TRBD2 (6 bases). This CDR3 has 13 residues. Per germline, CDR1 SGHRS and CDR2 YFSETQ. V was pared by 6 bases and J by 4 bases, with 10 bases between. The DNA for the CDR3 is TGCGCCAGCACGGACGGGGGCACCGGGGAGCTGTTTTTT. Its translation is CASTDGGTGELFF.

The chain carries TRBV9 and TRBJ2-5; 7 bases match TRBD2. The germline V gene encodes CDR1 SGDLS and CDR2 YYNGEE. The V gene end was trimmed by 2 bases and the J gene end by 4 bases; junction bases not matched to a gene: 5. This CDR3 region has 14 residues. The CDR3 nucleotides are TGTGCCAGCAGCGTGGGGGGGTCAGGAGAGACCCAGTACTTC. It encodes CASSVGGSGETQYF.

This clonotype was counted a single time. A much larger clone lies a single base off, so this may be a read error. The V gene is TRBV30, the J gene TRBJ1-5; D is unclear. Germline V lookup: CDR1 GTSNPN, CDR2 SVGIG (reference sequence). The CDR3 has 15 residues. CDR3 amino acids: CASSVRVGSNQPQHF. CDR3 DNA: TGTGCCTCGAGTGTACGGGTGGGTAGCAATCAGCCCCAGCATTTT.

This clonotype was detected only a few times. The CDR3 DNA reads as TGTGCCACCAGCAGAGAGGTCAGCTACGAGCAGTACTTC. It encodes CATSREVSYEQYF. V and J are TRBV15 and TRBJ2-7; D is uncertain. Germline V gene data show CDR1 as LNHNV and CDR2 as YYDKDF (reference sequence). V gave up 0 bases and J gave up 3 bases, with 6 bases separating them. CDR3 length: 13 amino acids.

This clonotype showed up just a few times. V and J are TRBV5-1 and TRBJ1-1; D remains unclear. The germline CDR1 and CDR2 sequences are SGHRS and YFSETQ. V was clipped by 4 bases and J by 6 bases, with 16 bases between them. The CDR3 length is 14 residues. This CDR3 is CASSMTITTAEAFF. The CDR3 DNA is TGCGCCAGCAGCATGACAATAACGACCGCTGAAGCTTTCTTT.

The CDR3 nucleotides are TGTGCCAGCAGCGACGGCGGGAAAGAGACCCAGTACTTC. Its protein product is CASSDGGKETQYF. The chain links TRBV25-1 to TRBJ2-5; D possibly corresponds to TRBD2 (6 bases). V dropped 6 bases and J dropped 3 bases, with 11 bases sitting between them. This CDR3 is 13 amino acids long. In germline, CDR1 is MGHDK, CDR2 SYGVNS.

Many counts were recorded for this clonotype. This chain connects TRBV28 to TRBJ2-3; D perhaps matches TRBD2 (5 bases). CDR1 is MDHEN, CDR2 SYDVKM, per germline. The CDR3 spans 12 residues. The V end was cut by 1 base, the J end by 9 bases, with 8 bases between. The chain's CDR3 is CASSLYTGTQYF. In DNA form, the CDR3 reads TGTGCCAGCAGTTTATACACGGGGACGCAGTATTTT.

This clonotype was found a few times. This sequence joins TRBV2 and TRBJ2-1; D perhaps matches TRBD2 (6 bases). Germline CDR1 is SNHLY and CDR2 is FYNNEI. Trimming cost V 8 bases and J 9 bases, with 26 bases left between them. The CDR3 sequence is 16 residues long. This CDR3 reads CASSTKRSAGSGEQFF. CDR3 sequence (DNA): TGTGCCAGCTCGACGAAGCGAAGCGCGGGATCTGGTGAGCAGTTCTTC.

The V gene is TRBV4-1, the J gene TRBJ2-1; 10 bases are shared with TRBD2. With V trimmed by 5 bases and J by 0 bases, 4 bases remained unmatched. The CDR3 has 16 residues. CDR1 and CDR2 (germline): MGHRA, YSYEKL. CDR3 in DNA: TGCGCCAGCAGCTACCCTAGCGGGAGCTCCTACAATGAGCAGTTCTTC. Protein product: CASSYPSGSSYNEQFF.

This clonotype has just a few counts. The chain combines TRBV20-1 with TRBJ2-5, with D possibly matching TRBD1 (6 bases). Germline-derived CDR1 and CDR2 are DFQATT and SNEGSKA (reference sequence). Trimming shortened V by 3 bases and J by 4 bases, and 15 bases separated the two germline ends. The CDR3 covers 14 residues. DNA for the CDR3: TGCAGTGCTAGCCGTCAGGGGCCTATAGAGACCCAGTACTTC. Translation: CSASRQGPIETQYF.

This clonotype was seen more than once but under ten times. The J gene is TRBJ2-3, the V gene TRBV30; 9 nucleotides agree with TRBD2. CDR1 GTSNPN and CDR2 SVGIG come from the germline V gene (reference sequence). The CDR3 runs 15 residues. Losses at the gene ends were 2 bases for V and 9 bases for J; bases not matched to a gene: 12. The DNA for the CDR3 is TGTGCCTGGAGTAAAGCTAGCGGGAATCTTAAGACGCAGTATTTT. Translated: CAWSKASGNLKTQYF.

The CDR3 region is CATSRVGNYEQYF. The CDR3 DNA is TGTGCCACCAGCAGAGTAGGGAACTACGAGCAGTACTTC. The chain joins TRBV15 to TRBJ2-7; no firm D call. Trimming cost V 1 base and J 3 bases, with 7 bases left between them. CDR1 is LNHNV and CDR2 is YYDKDF in the germline V gene (reference sequence). The CDR3 spans 13 residues.

Ten or more counts support this clonotype. The genes are TRBV6-2 or TRBV6-3 and TRBJ2-7; D gene ambiguous. Germline CDR1 is MNHEY and CDR2 is SVGEGT. The V and J ends lost 7 bases and 4 bases respectively, with 14 bases between them. The CDR3 consists of 13 residues. The CDR3: CASKIPQEYEQYF. DNA of the CDR3: TGTGCCAGCAAAATCCCGCAGGAATACGAGCAGTACTTC.

Notes on this clonotype: A much larger clone differs by one base, so this may be a read error. The chain employs TRBV3-1 and TRBJ2-7; no firm D call. The CDR3 extends over 15 amino acids. CDR1 is LGHDT and CDR2 is YNNKEL in the germline V gene (reference sequence). The CDR3 loop reads CAGSQGPGDSYEQYF. CDR3 sequence (DNA): TGTGCCGGCAGCCAAGGTCCGGGTGATAGCTACGAGCAGTACTTC.